This TCR beta chain was recovered during a study of blood T cell repertoires in COVID-19. Study overall: T cells, B-cell-depleted T cells, or PBMCs supplied cDNA or gDNA.

Study processing details: Scientists estimated how many nucleated cells there were by amplifying reference gene primers. Generated by immunoSEQ multiplex PCR, the TCRdb table keeps only in-frame clones and is missing some. D and trimming come from the DNA, and the V and J calls and clone size come from that table. The sample lists approximately 38,000 clones, over 80% occurring once. The CDR3 has 14 residues. Germline lookup yields CDR1 ENHRY and CDR2 SYGVKD. The J segment lost 8 bases and the V segment lost 11 bases, leaving 11 bases of the junction unmatched. This chain uses TRBV10-3 with TRBJ2-2; 10 bases align to TRBD1. Material: peripheral blood. This clonotype was sampled from a human donor in a cohort sampled during active COVID-19. CDR3 sequence: CASEQGQGVGELFF. The CDR3 DNA sequence: TGTGCCTCCGAACAAGGACAGGGGGTGGGGGAGCTGTTTTTT.